A selection of T cell receptor beta chains follows, all from one sample in a study of cytomegalovirus exposure and HLA in healthy donors. Sequencing used immunoSEQ multiplex PCR; TCRdb keeps in-frame clones, though not all of them. The table shows some 91,000 clones, with about 75% occurring only once. Sequenced sample: PBMCs. The source is a man between 40 and 49 years old in good health and CMV-seropositive. Each CDR3 is given with its conserved first and last residue. D genes are given only for firm matches. Where a row states a size, it is once, few, many or the class of an expanded clone; other rows omit it.

>TRBD1|few|TRBV18|TRBJ2-5
TGTGCCAGCTCACCACAACCCGACAGGGGAGACCTCCAAGAGACCCAGTACTTC
CASSPQPDRGDLQETQYF
>TRBD1|.|TRBV23-1|TRBJ2-5
TGCGCCAGCAGTCTCTTCCGGGACAGGGGAGAGACCCAGTACTTC
CASSLFRDRGETQYF
>.|.|TRBV5-1|TRBJ2-5
TGCGCCAGCAGCTCGACAGTCCAAGAGACCCAGTACTTC
CASSSTVQETQYF
>.|once|TRBV19|TRBJ2-3
TGTGCCAGTAAGGACGGGGGTGCCGCAGATACGCAGTATTTT
CASKDGGAADTQYF
>.|.|TRBV5-1|TRBJ1-4
TGCGCCAGCAGCCCCTCGGGTGGGAATGAAAAACTGTTTTTT
CASSPSGGNEKLFF
>.|few|TRBV11-3|TRBJ2-1
TGTGCCAGCAGCTTAGACCAAGGGGGGGGTGAGCAGTTCTTC
CASSLDQGGGEQFF
>.|.|TRBV6-1|TRBJ1-1
TGTGCCAGCAGTGATCGGGGGGCTACCACTGAAGCTTTCTTT
CASSDRGATTEAFF
>.|few|TRBV20-1|TRBJ1-2
TGCAGGGGTCTGGAGGGGTATGGCTACACCTTC
CRGLEGYGYTF
>TRBD1|once|TRBV15|TRBJ1-2
TGTGCCACCAGCAGAGCGGCAGGGGGAGGCTACACCTTC
CATSRAAGGGYTF
>.|.|TRBV5-1|TRBJ2-3
TGCGCCAGCAGCTTGGGGGCCTTAACAGATACGCAGTATTTT
CASSLGALTDTQYF
>.|.|TRBV5-1|TRBJ2-7
TGCGCCAGCAGCTTGGGACCGAGCACTAACTACGAGCAGTACTTC
CASSLGPSTNYEQYF
>TRBD2|.|TRBV4-3|TRBJ2-7
TGCGCCAGCACCACGGGACTAGCGGGAGGGGCCGAGCAGTACTTC
CASTTGLAGGAEQYF
>.|once|TRBV4-1|TRBJ1-4
TGCGCCAGCAGCTCGGCCCGGGGGGATGAAAAACTGTTTTTT
CASSSARGDEKLFF
>TRBD1|.|TRBV6-1|TRBJ1-5
TGTGCCAGCAGTGAATTACAAAGGACAGGAGGAGAGGGGCCCCAGCATTTT
CASSELQRTGGEGPQHF
>TRBD1|.|TRBV28|TRBJ2-1
TGTGCCAGCAGTTTACTCCCCGGGACAGGGTACAATGAGCAGTTCTTC
CASSLLPGTGYNEQFF
>.|.|TRBV4-1|TRBJ2-7
TGCGCCAGCAGCCGAGATCCCTACAGTTCCTACGAGCAGTACTTC
CASSRDPYSSYEQYF
>TRBD2|.|TRBV9|TRBJ2-2
TGTGCCAGCAGCGACTCGGGACTAGCGGGGGACCTCTTCACCGGGGAGCTGTTTTTT
CASSDSGLAGDLFTGELFF
>TRBD1|medium-sized|TRBV6-1|TRBJ2-7
TGTGCCAGCAGTGTCTGGACAGGGGGCTACGAGCAGTACTTC
CASSVWTGGYEQYF
>.|.|TRBV10-3|TRBJ2-7
TGTGCCATCAGTACGGTCGGGCTAGCTGACTCCTACGAGCAGTACTTC
CAISTVGLADSYEQYF
>.|.|TRBV28|TRBJ2-1
TGTGCCAGCAGGGCTGGGCGTTACTACAATGAGCAGTTCTTC
CASRAGRYYNEQFF
>.|many|TRBV7-9|TRBJ1-1
TGTGCCAGCACCCCCAGGCAGAACACTGAAGCTTTCTTT
CASTPRQNTEAFF
>.|.|TRBV7-2|TRBJ2-4
TGTGCCAGCAGTCCACTCAGCGGAAACATTCAGTACTTC
CASSPLSGNIQYF
>.|.|TRBV10-3|TRBJ2-2
TGTGCCATCAGTGAGTTGATCAGGTCGCACACCGGGGAGCTGTTTTTT
CAISELIRSHTGELFF
>.|.|TRBV2|TRBJ1-4
TGTGCCAGCAGTGAAGATGGGGGGTTTCATGAAAAACTGTTTTTT
CASSEDGGFHEKLFF
>TRBD1|.|TRBV11-3|TRBJ1-6
TGTGCCAGCAGCTCCGGGACAGGCTATAATTCACCCCTCCACTTT
CASSSGTGYNSPLHF
>.|.|TRBV14|TRBJ2-5
TGTGCCAGCAGCCCCCCGGGAGAGACCCAGTACTTC
CASSPPGETQYF
>.|.|TRBV29-1|TRBJ2-7
TGCAGCGTTGGTTCATCCTACGAGCAGTACTTC
CSVGSSYEQYF
>.|.|TRBV5-1|TRBJ1-4
TGCGCCAGCAGCTTCCGGAGCCCAAATGAAAAACTGTTTTTT
CASSFRSPNEKLFF
>.|once|TRBV19|TRBJ2-7
TGCGCCAGTAGTAAACATCAGGGGTACGAGCAGTACTTC
CASSKHQGYEQYF
>.|.|TRBV7-8|TRBJ2-2
TGTGCCAGCAGCTTAGGTGGGGGCGCTGGGGAGCTGTTTTTT
CASSLGGGAGELFF
>.|.|TRBV7-7|TRBJ1-1
TGTGCTAGCAGCTTAGGGCAGAACACTGAAGCTTTCTTT
CASSLGQNTEAFF
>.|.|TRBV9|TRBJ2-2
TGTGCCAGCAGCTCAAGCGGATCGAACACCGGGGAGCTGTTTTTT
CASSSSGSNTGELFF
>.|.|TRBV18|TRBJ1-2
TGTGCCAGCTCAGAGGGATTTGACTATGGCTACACCTTC
CASSEGFDYGYTF
>.|.|TRBV6-6|TRBJ1-2
TGTGCCAGCAAAATTGCCGGGACACCCTATGGCTACACCTTC
CASKIAGTPYGYTF
>TRBD2|few|TRBV4-2|TRBJ2-1
TGTGCCAGCAGTGGAGGGACTAGCGGCTCCTACAATGAGCAGTTCTTC
CASSGGTSGSYNEQFF
>.|.|TRBV27|TRBJ2-1
TGTGCCAGCAGTTCCGGGTACAATGAGCAGTTCTTC
CASSSGYNEQFF
>.|.|TRBV7-2|TRBJ2-7
TGTGCCAGCAGCCCTAGACAGTTCTCCTACGAGCAGTACTTC
CASSPRQFSYEQYF
>TRBD1|.|TRBV7-3|TRBJ2-7
TGTGCCAGCAGCGCAGCTCCGGGACAGCGGATAGAGCAGTACTTC
CASSAAPGQRIEQYF
>.|.|TRBV6-1|TRBJ1-1
TGTGCCAGCAGTGAATGGGGGGGGTCTGGCATGAACACTGAAGCTTTCTTT
CASSEWGGSGMNTEAFF
>.|.|TRBV27|TRBJ1-5
TGTGCCAGCAGTCCCTACACCGGGGTTATTCAGCCCCAGCATTTT
CASSPYTGVIQPQHF
>.|.|TRBV28|TRBJ1-3
TGTGCCAGCAGTATAGTATCTGGAAACACCATATATTTT
CASSIVSGNTIYF
>TRBD1|.|TRBV4-1|TRBJ1-1
TGCGCCAGCAGCCAGACGGGCGGGGACAGTCGGGGAGCTTTCTTT
CASSQTGGDSRGAFF